This TCR beta chain is drawn from a study of response to subunit inactivated influenza vaccine. CDR3 length equals 18 residues. The ends lost 6 bases at V and 2 bases at J; junction bases unmatched: 9. Germline V gives CDR1 KGHSH, CDR2 LQKENI. One entry per CDR3 protein results from TCRdb running MiXCR on the RT-PCR reads. Of about 540,000 distinct CDR3 sequences in the sample, less than 25% were seen once. The sample was also linked to a second study, of T cells expressing NK-cell markers. From that paper: A 5'RACE template switching approach incorporating UMIs was used to make TCR beta cDNA. Source material for TCR beta repertoires consisted of sorted CD3+CD56+NKG2C+, CD3+CD56+NKG2C- and CD3+CD56-NKG2C+ T cells.

J is TRBJ2-1 and V is TRBV18, with 14 positions matching TRBD2. Source: CD4+ T cells sorted from PBMCs, taken about 13 days after vaccination. The receptor was derived from a man aged 50 to 59 who received an inactivated influenza vaccine. The CDR3 coding sequence is TGTGCCAGCTCCCCCGGACTAGCGGGGGGACCCACCTACAATGAGCAGTTCTTC. Amino acid sequence: CASSPGLAGGPTYNEQFF. The whole variable domain, remainder taken from reference TRBV18 and TRBJ2-1, is NAGVMQNPRHLVRRRGQEARLRCSPMKGHSHVYWYRQLPEEGLKFMVYLQKENIIDESGMPKERFSAEFPKEGPSILRIQQVVRGDSAAYFCASSPGLAGGPTYNEQFFGPGTRLTVL.